The rows below give T cell receptor beta chains drawn from one sample of a study of blood T cells in healthy people across ages. TCRdb processed the 5' RACE reads anew with MiXCR; each CDR3 protein has one entry. The profile shows about a million distinct CDR3 sequences, roughly 47% of them singletons. The sequencing input was blood. These receptors all come from a woman aged 60-70 years in good health. Both conserved end residues are part of each CDR3. The D gene is left open where the match is weak. Clone size, where shown, is once, few, many, or a class for clones that have expanded.

j_call: TRBJ1-2; d_call: -; clone_size: few; v_call: TRBV29-1; cdr3_nt: TGCAGCGGATACCACAGGGATGACGGCTACACCTTC; cdr3_aa: CSGYHRDDGYTF
j_call: TRBJ2-1; d_call: -; clone_size: -; v_call: TRBV7-9; cdr3_nt: TGTGCCAGCAGCTTTGGGGTCGATGATGAGCAGTTCTTC; cdr3_aa: CASSFGVDDEQFF
j_call: TRBJ2-1; d_call: TRBD2; clone_size: once; v_call: TRBV27; cdr3_nt: TGTGCCAGCAGTGAGGGAGGGCCTTCTGAGCAGTTCTTC; cdr3_aa: CASSEGGPSEQFF
j_call: TRBJ1-6; d_call: TRBD1; clone_size: -; v_call: TRBV6-5; cdr3_nt: TGTGCCAGCAGAATTCGGGACAGGGTGTATTCACCCCTCCACTTT; cdr3_aa: CASRIRDRVYSPLHF
j_call: TRBJ2-7; d_call: TRBD1; clone_size: -; v_call: TRBV28; cdr3_nt: TGTGCCAGCAGTCCCAGCCGGTACAGGGGTGACGAGCAGTACTTC; cdr3_aa: CASSPSRYRGDEQYF
j_call: TRBJ2-1; d_call: TRBD2; clone_size: -; v_call: TRBV7-2; cdr3_nt: TGTACCAGCAGCTTAGACGCCCTAGCGGGAGCCTACAATGAGCAGTTCTTC; cdr3_aa: CTSSLDALAGAYNEQFF
j_call: TRBJ1-2; d_call: -; clone_size: -; v_call: TRBV29-1; cdr3_nt: TGCAGCGTTGGGGATAGGGACTATGGCTACACCTTC; cdr3_aa: CSVGDRDYGYTF
j_call: TRBJ2-2; d_call: -; clone_size: -; v_call: TRBV6-5; cdr3_nt: TGTGCCAGCAGTTCCAGGGGGGGACTAGGGCTGAACACCGGGGAGCTGTTTTTT; cdr3_aa: CASSSRGGLGLNTGELFF
j_call: TRBJ2-7; d_call: -; clone_size: -; v_call: TRBV24-1; cdr3_nt: TGTGCCACCAGTGACCAAGGGGTCTACGAGCAGTACTTC; cdr3_aa: CATSDQGVYEQYF
j_call: TRBJ2-7; d_call: -; clone_size: -; v_call: TRBV5-5; cdr3_nt: TGTGCCAGCAGCTTGGGTCCAGGGTTCCGAACCTACGAGCAGTACTTC; cdr3_aa: CASSLGPGFRTYEQYF